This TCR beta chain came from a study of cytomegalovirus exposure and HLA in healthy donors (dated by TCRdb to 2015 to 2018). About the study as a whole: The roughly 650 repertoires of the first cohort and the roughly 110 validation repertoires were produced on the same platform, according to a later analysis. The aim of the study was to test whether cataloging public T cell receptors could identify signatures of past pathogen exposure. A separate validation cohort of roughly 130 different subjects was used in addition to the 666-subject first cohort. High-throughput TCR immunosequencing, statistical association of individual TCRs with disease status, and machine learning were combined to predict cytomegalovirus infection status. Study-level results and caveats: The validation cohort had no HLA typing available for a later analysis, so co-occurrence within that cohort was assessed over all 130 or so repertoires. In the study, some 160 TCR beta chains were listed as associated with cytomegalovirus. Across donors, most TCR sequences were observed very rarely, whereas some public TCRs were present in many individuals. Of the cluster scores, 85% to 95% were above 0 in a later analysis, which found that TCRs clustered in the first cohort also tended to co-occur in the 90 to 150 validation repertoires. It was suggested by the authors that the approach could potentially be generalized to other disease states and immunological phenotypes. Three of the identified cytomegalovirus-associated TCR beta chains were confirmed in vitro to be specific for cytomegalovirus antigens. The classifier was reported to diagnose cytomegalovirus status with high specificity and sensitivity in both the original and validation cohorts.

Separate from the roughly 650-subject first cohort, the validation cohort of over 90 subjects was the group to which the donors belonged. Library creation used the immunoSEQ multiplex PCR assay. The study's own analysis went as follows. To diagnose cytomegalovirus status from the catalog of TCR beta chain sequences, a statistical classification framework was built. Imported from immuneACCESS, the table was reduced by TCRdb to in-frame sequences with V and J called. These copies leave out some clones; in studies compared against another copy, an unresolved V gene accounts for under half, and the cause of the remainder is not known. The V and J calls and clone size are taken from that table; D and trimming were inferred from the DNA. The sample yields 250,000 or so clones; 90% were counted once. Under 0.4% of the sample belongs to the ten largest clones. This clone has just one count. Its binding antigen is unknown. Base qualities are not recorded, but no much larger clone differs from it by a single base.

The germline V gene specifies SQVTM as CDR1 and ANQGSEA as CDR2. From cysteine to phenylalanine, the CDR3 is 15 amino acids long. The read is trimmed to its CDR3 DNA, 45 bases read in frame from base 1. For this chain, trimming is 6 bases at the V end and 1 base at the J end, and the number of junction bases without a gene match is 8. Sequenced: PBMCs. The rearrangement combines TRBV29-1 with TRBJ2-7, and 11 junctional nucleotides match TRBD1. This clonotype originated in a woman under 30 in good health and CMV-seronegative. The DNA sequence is TGCAGCGTCACAATCGGGACAGGGGGGTCCTACGAGCAGTACTTC. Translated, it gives CSVTIGTGGSYEQYF.